The 22 T cell receptor beta chains listed next were all sequenced from one sample in a study of blood T cells in healthy people across ages. It was with a sample-barcoded 5' primer and a J-beta primer mix that a second PCR of roughly 7 to 12 cycles was run. TCRdb reprocessed the 5' RACE reads via MiXCR and lists one record per CDR3 protein. The sample yields 850,000 to 1,000,000 distinct CDR3 sequences, 45% to 50% seen once. The sequenced sample consisted of blood. All receptors come from a man aged 25-45 years in good health.

This rearrangement joins TRBV7-8 to TRBJ2-2; possible D gene TRBD1, 5 bases. From germline, CDR1 is SGHVS and CDR2 FQNEAQ. This CDR3 is built from 15 residues. V lost 4 bases and J lost 1, with 10 bases in between. The CDR3 here is CASSSDQGNTGELFF. For the CDR3, the DNA is TGTGCCAGCAGCTCGGACCAGGGGAACACCGGGGAGCTGTTTTTT.

The chain uses TRBV2 and TRBJ1-2, with D possibly being TRBD1 (6 bases). Germline CDR1 SNHLY, CDR2 FYNNEI. V dropped 5 bases and J dropped 8 bases, with 15 bases sitting between them. The length of the CDR3 is 13 residues. The CDR3 DNA is TGTGCCAGCAGTTGGGGGGGCGAGGAAGGCTACACCTTC. Protein product: CASSWGGEEGYTF.

This chain joins TRBV20-1 and TRBJ1-1; D is uncertain. The ends were cut back, 5 bases at V and 6 bases at J, with 19 bases in the middle. Germline-derived CDR1 and CDR2 are DFQATT and SNEGSKA (reference sequence). The CDR3 spans 14 residues. The CDR3 DNA sequence: TGCAGTGCTCACATGGGTGGAAGACACGCTGAAGCTTTCTTT. This gives the protein CSAHMGGRHAEAFF.

This sequence joins TRBV20-1 and TRBJ1-5; D uncertain. Looked up from germline, CDR1 is DFQATT and CDR2 is SNEGSKA (reference sequence). Trimming left V 1 base short and J 4 bases short, with 14 bases between. This CDR3 is built from 15 residues. CDR3 bases: TGCAGTGCTAGAGTGGCGGGAGGGCTTAATCAGCCCCAGCATTTT. Its protein product is CSARVAGGLNQPQHF.

Points on this clonotype: One end of the junction does not line up with germline, which may come from a read error. The chain couples TRBV6-6 to TRBJ1-6, with 7 bases that match TRBD1. The CDR3 is 16 amino acids. Germline lookup yields CDR1 MNHNY and CDR2 SVGAGI (reference sequence). In DNA, the CDR3 is TGTGCCAGCAGCCGGGGCGTAGACAGGGACGACTCACCCCCCCACTTT. Translation: CASSRGVDRDDSPPHF.

This rearrangement joins TRBV7-9 to TRBJ1-6, with D possibly matching TRBD1 (6 bases). Germline V lookup: CDR1 SEHNR, CDR2 FQNEAQ (reference sequence). V shed 3 bases and J shed 7 bases, with 10 bases lying between them. This CDR3 is built from 14 residues. Written as DNA, the CDR3 is TGTGCCAGCAGCTTTACAGGGACCAATTCACCCCTCCACTTT. This codes for CASSFTGTNSPLHF.

A few counts support this clonotype. The chain uses TRBV11-2 and TRBJ1-2; D gene ambiguous. This CDR3 spans 13 amino acids. CDR1 and CDR2 (germline): SGHAT, FQNNGV. Trimming took 5 bases from V and 8 from J, leaving 15 bases between them. The CDR3 loop reads CASSQREGLGYTF. The CDR3 DNA follows: TGTGCCAGCAGCCAGAGGGAGGGTCTGGGCTACACCTTC.

The chain carries TRBV12-3 or TRBV12-4 and TRBJ2-5; D is unclear. The DNA end favors TRBJ2-7, so the J call may be wrong. CDR3 size: 13 residues. The chain's CDR3 is CASSFPPAHEQYF. The CDR3 DNA reads TGTGCCAGCAGTTTTCCCCCGGCCCACGAGCAGTACTTC.

This chain joins TRBV29-1 and TRBJ2-5; D remains unclear. The DNA end favors TRBJ2-1, so the J call may be wrong. This CDR3 comprises 12 residues. The germline gives CDR1 SQVTM, CDR2 ANQGSEA. The CDR3 region is CSVEEIQETQFF. CDR3 nucleotides: TGCAGCGTTGAGGAGATTCAAGAGACCCAGTTCTTC.

This clonotype was counted only a few times. V is TRBV3-1 and J is TRBJ1-4; D remains ambiguous. Germline CDR1 and CDR2: LGHDT and YNNKEL (reference sequence). CDR3 size: 12 residues. The V end lost 0 bases, the J end lost 10 bases, and 6 bases lay between the germline ends. In DNA, the CDR3 is TGTGCCAGCAGCCAAGATGGGAGAAAACTGTTTTTT. It is translated as CASSQDGRKLFF.

This clonotype is a singleton in its sample. The chain employs TRBV6-4 and TRBJ1-1, with unresolved D. Trimming cost V 3 bases and J 8 bases, with 16 bases left between them. Germline CDR1 reads MRHNA; CDR2 reads SNTAGT. The CDR3 totals 14 residues. CDR3 bases: TGTGCCAGCAGTGAGTTGGTGGGGAAGAAGGAAGCTTTCTTT. It encodes CASSELVGKKEAFF.

The CDR3 DNA sequence: TGTGCCAGCAGCCCTCCAGGACAGGGTGCCTATGGCTACACCTTC. Translating gives CASSPPGQGAYGYTF. The rearrangement joins TRBV13 to TRBJ1-2, with TRBD1 identical over 8 bases. Germline V gene data show CDR1 as PRHDT and CDR2 as FYEKMQ (reference sequence). CDR3 length: 15 amino acids. Trimming at V came to 5 bases and at J to 4 bases, leaving 9 bases not matched to a gene.

This clonotype was counted many times. The chain links TRBV6-1 to TRBJ2-3; no definite D call. Per germline, CDR1 MNHNS and CDR2 SASEGT. The CDR3 sequence is 14 residues long. The V end was cut by 6 bases, the J end by 4 bases, with 14 bases between. The chain's CDR3 is CASSPEPGSDTQYF. Here the CDR3 DNA reads TGTGCCAGCAGCCCTGAACCCGGATCAGATACGCAGTATTTT.

This rearrangement joins TRBV12-3 or TRBV12-4 to TRBJ2-7; D tentatively reads TRBD1 or TRBD2 (5 bases each). The CDR3 extends over 16 amino acids. Trimming pared 4 bases from V and 6 bases from J, leaving 22 bases between. For the CDR3, the DNA is TGTGCCAGCAGTTCGCCCCCAGGGAGAAGTAGTCTCGAGCAGTACTTC. Translated: CASSSPPGRSSLEQYF.

This chain links TRBV2 with TRBJ2-3, with no clear D. The CDR3 is 18 amino acids. Germline lookup yields CDR1 SNHLY and CDR2 FYNNEI. V was trimmed by 0 bases and J by 2 bases, leaving 18 bases between them. In nucleotides, the CDR3 is TGTGCCAGCAGTGAAGCAGGCGGCATAGGAACAATCACAGATACGCAGTATTTT. Translated: CASSEAGGIGTITDTQYF.

This clonotype turned up a few times. The chain carries TRBV4-3 and TRBJ2-1, with 11 bases lining up with TRBD2. Trimming at V came to 6 bases and at J to 7 bases, leaving 8 bases not matched to a gene. This CDR3 contains 15 residues. The germline gives CDR1 LGHNA, CDR2 YSLEER. CDR3 bases: TGCGCCAGCAGTGAAGGGACTAGCGGAAATAATGAGCAGTTCTTC. As protein: CASSEGTSGNNEQFF.

J is TRBJ2-7 and V is TRBV7-2; tentatively, D is TRBD2 (6 bases). The length of the CDR3 is 14 residues. V was clipped by 5 bases and J by 6 bases, with 17 bases between them. CDR1 SGHTA and CDR2 FQGNSA come from the germline V gene. The CDR3 DNA reads TGTGCCAGCAGCGTTGGGGGATCGGGGGTCGAGCAGTACTTC. Its protein product is CASSVGGSGVEQYF.

The chain has TRBV7-6 and TRBJ2-7; no definite D call. The CDR3 is made up of 12 amino acids. Germline V gene lookup returns CDR1 SGHVS and CDR2 FNYEAQ. Trimming pared 5 bases from V and 4 bases from J, leaving 9 bases between. CDR3 coding DNA: TGTGCCAGCAGCGATGACATATACGAGCAGTACTTC. Translation gives CASSDDIYEQYF.

The chain combines TRBV6-2 or TRBV6-3 with TRBJ1-2, with D perhaps TRBD1 (5 bases). The CDR3 loop spans 15 amino acids. The germline V gene encodes CDR1 MNHEY and CDR2 SVGEGT. Trimming pared 8 bases from V and 11 bases from J, leaving 27 bases between. CDR3 in amino acids: CASYVGSTGDVWYTF. CDR3 nucleotide sequence: TGTGCCAGCTACGTTGGTTCGACGGGGGATGTTTGGTACACCTTC.

The sample holds many counts of this clonotype. Germline and junction disagree at one end, which may indicate a read error. The chain couples TRBV12-3 or TRBV12-4 to TRBJ2-5, with 9 bases fitting TRBD1. This CDR3 is 15 amino acids long. The CDR3 region is CASSPGQGIQETQYF. The CDR3 nucleotides read TGTGCTAGCAGCCCGGGACAGGGTATCCAAGAGACCCAGTACTTC.

This clonotype was recorded a few times. The gene calls are TRBV3-1 and TRBJ2-7; no reliable D call. V lost 7 bases and J 5 bases, leaving 9 bases between the germline ends. Germline V gene sequence: CDR1 LGHDT, CDR2 YNNKEL (reference sequence). This CDR3 region has 11 residues. CDR3 DNA: TGTGCCAGCAAGGCCAGGAACGAGCAGTACTTC. It translates to CASKARNEQYF.

This clonotype was seen a handful of times. The chain joins TRBV20-1 to TRBJ2-3, with 9 bases matching TRBD1. Germline trimming cut 3 bases from V and 6 bases from J; bases unmatched to any gene: 13. CDR1 DFQATT and CDR2 SNEGSKA come from the germline V gene (reference sequence). This CDR3 has 16 residues. CDR3 region: CSARDPTQGAGDTQYF. CDR3 in DNA: TGCAGTGCTAGGGATCCCACACAGGGGGCTGGGGATACGCAGTATTTT.